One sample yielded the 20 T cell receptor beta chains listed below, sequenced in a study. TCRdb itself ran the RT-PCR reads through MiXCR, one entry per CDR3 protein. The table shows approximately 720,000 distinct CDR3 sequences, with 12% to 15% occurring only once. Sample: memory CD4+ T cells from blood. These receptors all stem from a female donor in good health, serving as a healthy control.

CDR3 amino acids: CAISTRPGTEAFF. The CDR3 DNA reads as TGTGCCATCAGCACAAGACCGGGGACTGAAGCTTTCTTT. The chain is built from TRBV10-3 and TRBJ1-1; no definite D call. The germline gives CDR1 ENHRY, CDR2 SYGVKD. This CDR3 contains 13 residues. V lost 6 bases and J 5 bases, leaving 13 bases between the germline ends.

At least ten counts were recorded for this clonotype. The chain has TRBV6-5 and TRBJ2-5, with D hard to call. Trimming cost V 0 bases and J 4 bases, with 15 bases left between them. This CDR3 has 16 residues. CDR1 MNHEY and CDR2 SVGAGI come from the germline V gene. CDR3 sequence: CASSYSRVGFGETQYF. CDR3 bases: TGTGCCAGCAGTTACTCGCGTGTTGGCTTCGGAGAGACCCAGTACTTC.

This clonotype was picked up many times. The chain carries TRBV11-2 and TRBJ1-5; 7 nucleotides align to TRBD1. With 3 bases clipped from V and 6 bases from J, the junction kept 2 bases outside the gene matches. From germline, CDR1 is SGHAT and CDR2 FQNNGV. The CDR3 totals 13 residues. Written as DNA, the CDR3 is TGTGCCAGCAGCTTGACAGGGCGTCAGCCCCAGCATTTT. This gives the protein CASSLTGRQPQHF.

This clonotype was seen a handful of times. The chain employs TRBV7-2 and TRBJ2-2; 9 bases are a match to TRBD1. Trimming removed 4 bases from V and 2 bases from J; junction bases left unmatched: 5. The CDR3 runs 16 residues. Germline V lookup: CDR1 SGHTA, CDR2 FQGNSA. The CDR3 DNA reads TGTGCCAGCAGCTCCGGGACAGGGCTTAACACCGGGGAGCTGTTTTTT. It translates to CASSSGTGLNTGELFF.

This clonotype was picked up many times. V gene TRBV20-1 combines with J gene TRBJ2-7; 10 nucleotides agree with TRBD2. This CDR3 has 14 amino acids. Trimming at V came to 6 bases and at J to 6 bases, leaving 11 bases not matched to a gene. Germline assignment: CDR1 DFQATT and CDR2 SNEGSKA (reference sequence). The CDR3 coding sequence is TGCAGTGCCTACAAGAGCGTAGCGGGAGGCGAGCAGTACTTC. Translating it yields CSAYKSVAGGEQYF.

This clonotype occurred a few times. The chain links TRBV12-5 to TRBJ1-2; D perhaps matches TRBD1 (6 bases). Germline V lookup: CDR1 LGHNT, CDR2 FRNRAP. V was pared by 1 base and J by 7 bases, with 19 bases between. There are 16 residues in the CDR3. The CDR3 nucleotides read TGTGCTAGTGGTTTGGACCCCAAGAGGGGGAGGTTTGGCTACACCTTC. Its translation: CASGLDPKRGRFGYTF.

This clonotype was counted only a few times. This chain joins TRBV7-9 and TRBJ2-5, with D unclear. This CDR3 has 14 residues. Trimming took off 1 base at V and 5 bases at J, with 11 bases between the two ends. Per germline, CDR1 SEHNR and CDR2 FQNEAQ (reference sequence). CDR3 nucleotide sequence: TGTGCCAGCAGCTTAGGGCGAAGTGCGGAGACCCAGTACTTC. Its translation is CASSLGRSAETQYF.

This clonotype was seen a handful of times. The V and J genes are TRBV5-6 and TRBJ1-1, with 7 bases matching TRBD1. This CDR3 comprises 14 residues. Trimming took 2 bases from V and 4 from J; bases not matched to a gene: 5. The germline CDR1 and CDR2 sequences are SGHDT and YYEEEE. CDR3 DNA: TGTGCCAGCAGCTTCTACAGGGGCCTCACTGAAGCTTTCTTT. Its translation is CASSFYRGLTEAFF.

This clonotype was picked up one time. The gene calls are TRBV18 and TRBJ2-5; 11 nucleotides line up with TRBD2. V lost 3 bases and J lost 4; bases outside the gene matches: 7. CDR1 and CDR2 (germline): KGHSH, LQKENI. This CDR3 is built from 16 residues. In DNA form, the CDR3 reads TGTGCCAGCTCACCTAGGAAGGGACTAGCGGTAGAGACCCAGTACTTC. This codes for CASSPRKGLAVETQYF.

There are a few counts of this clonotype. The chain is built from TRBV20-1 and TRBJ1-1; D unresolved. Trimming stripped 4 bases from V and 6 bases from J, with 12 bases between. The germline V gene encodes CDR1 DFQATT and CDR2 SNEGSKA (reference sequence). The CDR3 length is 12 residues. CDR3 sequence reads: CSAKIGSPEAFF. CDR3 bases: TGCAGTGCTAAAATAGGGAGCCCTGAAGCTTTCTTT.

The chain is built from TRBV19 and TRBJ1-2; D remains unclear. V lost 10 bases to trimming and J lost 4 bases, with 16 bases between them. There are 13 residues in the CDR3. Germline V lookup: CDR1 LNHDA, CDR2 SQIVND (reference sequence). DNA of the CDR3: TGTGCCACCACTTCGACTGACCGCTATGGCTACACCTTC. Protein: CATTSTDRYGYTF.

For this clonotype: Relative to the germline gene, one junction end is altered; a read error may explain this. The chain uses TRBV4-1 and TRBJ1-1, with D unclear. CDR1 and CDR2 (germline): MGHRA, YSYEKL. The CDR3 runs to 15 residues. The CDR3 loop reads CASSQDLALMTEAFF. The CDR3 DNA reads TGTGCCAGCAGCCAAGATTTAGCCCTAATGACTGAAGCTTTCTTT.

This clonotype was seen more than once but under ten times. This CDR3 is CASSDTGTGATYEQYF. As DNA, the CDR3 is TGTGCCAGCAGTGACACCGGGACAGGGGCTACCTACGAGCAGTACTTC. This chain uses TRBV25-1 with TRBJ2-7; 10 nucleotides agree with TRBD1. Looked up from germline, CDR1 is MGHDK and CDR2 is SYGVNS. There are 16 residues in the CDR3. The V segment lost 3 bases and the J segment 2 bases; nucleotides outside the gene matches: 7.

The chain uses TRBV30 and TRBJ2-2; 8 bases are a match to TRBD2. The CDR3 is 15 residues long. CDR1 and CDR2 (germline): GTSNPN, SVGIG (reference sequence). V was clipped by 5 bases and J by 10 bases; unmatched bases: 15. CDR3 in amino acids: CAWRGGSGTAVELFF. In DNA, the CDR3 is TGTGCCTGGCGGGGGGGGTCAGGCACTGCTGTGGAGCTGTTTTTT.

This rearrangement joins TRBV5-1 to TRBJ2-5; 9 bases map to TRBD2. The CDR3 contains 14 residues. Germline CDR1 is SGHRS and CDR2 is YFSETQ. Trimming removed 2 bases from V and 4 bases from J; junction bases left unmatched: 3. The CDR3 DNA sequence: TGCGCCAGCAGCTTTCTACTAGCGGGAGAGACCCAGTACTTC. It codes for CASSFLLAGETQYF.

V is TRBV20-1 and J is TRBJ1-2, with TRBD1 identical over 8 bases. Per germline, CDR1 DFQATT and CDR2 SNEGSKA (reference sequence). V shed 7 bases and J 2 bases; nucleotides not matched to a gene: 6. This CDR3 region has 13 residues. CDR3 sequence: CSVTRQGNYGYTF. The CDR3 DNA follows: TGCAGTGTTACAAGACAGGGGAACTATGGCTACACCTTC.

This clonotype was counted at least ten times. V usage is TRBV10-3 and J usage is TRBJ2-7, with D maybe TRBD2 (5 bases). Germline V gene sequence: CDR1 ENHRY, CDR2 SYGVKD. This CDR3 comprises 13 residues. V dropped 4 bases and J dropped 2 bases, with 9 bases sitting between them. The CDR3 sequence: CAISVDWAYEQYF. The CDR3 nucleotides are TGTGCCATCAGTGTGGACTGGGCCTACGAGCAGTACTTC.

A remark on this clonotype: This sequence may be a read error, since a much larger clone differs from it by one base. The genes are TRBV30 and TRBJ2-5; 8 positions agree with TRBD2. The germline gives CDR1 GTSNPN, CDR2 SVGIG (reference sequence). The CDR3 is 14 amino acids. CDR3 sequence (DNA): TGTGCCTGGAGTAAAGGACTAGCAACAGAGACCCAGTGCTTC. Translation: CAWSKGLATETQCF. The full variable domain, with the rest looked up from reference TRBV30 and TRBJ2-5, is SQTIHQWPATLVQPVGSPLSLECTVEGTSNPNLYWYRQAAGRGLQLLFYSVGIGQISSEVPQNLSASRPQDRQFILSSKKLLLSDSGFYLCAWSKGLATETQCFGPGTRLLVL.

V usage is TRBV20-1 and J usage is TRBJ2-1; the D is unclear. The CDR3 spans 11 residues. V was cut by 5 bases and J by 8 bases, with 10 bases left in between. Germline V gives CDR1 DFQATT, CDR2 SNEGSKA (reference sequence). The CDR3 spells CSADQTYEQFF. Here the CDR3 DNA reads TGCAGTGCTGACCAAACGTATGAGCAGTTCTTC.

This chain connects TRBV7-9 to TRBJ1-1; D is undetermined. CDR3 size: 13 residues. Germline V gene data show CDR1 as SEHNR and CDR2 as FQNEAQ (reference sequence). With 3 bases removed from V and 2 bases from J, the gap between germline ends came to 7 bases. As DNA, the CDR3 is TGTGCCAGCAGCTTTTTTGAAAACACTGAAGCTTTCTTT. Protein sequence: CASSFFENTEAFF.